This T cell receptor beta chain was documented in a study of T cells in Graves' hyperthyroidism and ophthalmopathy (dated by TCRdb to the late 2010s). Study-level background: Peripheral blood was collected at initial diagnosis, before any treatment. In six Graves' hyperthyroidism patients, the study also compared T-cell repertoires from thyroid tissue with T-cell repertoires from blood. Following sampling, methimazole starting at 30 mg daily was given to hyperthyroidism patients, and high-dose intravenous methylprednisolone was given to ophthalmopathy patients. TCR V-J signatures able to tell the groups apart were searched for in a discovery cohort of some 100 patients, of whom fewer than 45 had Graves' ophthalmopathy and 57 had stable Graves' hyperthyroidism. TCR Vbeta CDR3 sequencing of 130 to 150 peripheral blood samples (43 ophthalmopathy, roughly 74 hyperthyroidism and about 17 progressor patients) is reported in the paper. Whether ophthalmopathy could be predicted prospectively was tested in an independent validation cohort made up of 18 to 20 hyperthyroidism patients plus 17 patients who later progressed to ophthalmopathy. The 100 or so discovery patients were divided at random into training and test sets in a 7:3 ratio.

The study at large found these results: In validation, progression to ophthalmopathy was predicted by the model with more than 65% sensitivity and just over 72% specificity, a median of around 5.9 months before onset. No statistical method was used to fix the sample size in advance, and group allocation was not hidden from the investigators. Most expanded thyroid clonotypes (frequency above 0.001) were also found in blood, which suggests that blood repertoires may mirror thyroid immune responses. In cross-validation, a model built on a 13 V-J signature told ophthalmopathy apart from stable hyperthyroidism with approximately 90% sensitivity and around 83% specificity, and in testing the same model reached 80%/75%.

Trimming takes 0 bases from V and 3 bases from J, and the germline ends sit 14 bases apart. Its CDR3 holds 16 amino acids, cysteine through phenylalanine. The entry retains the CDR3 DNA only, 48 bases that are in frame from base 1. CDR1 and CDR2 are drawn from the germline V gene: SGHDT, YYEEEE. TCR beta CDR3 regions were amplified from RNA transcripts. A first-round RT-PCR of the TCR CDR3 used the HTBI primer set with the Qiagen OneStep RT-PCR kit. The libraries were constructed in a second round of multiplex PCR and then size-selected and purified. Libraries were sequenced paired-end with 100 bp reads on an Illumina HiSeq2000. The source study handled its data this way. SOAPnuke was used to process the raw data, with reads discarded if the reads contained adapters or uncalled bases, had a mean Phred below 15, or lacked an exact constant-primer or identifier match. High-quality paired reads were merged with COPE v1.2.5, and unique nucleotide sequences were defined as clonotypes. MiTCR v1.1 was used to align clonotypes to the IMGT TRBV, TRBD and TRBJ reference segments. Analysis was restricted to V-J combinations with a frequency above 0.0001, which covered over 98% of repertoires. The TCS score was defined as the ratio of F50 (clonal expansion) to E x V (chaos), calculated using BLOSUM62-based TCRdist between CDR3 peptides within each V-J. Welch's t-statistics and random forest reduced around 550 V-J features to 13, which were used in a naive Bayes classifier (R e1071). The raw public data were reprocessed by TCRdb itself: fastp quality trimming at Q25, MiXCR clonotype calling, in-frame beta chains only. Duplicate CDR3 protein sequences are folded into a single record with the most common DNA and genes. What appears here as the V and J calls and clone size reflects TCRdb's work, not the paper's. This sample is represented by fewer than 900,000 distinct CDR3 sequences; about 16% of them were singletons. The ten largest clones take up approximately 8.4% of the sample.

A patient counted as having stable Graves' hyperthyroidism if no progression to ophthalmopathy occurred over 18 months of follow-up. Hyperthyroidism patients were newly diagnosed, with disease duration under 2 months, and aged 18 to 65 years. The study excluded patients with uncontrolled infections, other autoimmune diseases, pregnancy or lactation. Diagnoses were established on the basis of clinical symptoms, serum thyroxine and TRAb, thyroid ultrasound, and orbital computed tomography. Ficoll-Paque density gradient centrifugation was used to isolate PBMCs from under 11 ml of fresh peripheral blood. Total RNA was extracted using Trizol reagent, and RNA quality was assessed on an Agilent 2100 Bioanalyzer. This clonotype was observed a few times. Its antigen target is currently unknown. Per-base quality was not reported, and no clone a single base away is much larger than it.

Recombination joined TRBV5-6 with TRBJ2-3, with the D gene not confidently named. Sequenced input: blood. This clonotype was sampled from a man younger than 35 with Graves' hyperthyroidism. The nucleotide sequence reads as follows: TGTGCCAGCAGCTTGGCCTTGGGGATCAGGACAGATACGCAGTATTTT. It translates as CASSLALGIRTDTQYF.